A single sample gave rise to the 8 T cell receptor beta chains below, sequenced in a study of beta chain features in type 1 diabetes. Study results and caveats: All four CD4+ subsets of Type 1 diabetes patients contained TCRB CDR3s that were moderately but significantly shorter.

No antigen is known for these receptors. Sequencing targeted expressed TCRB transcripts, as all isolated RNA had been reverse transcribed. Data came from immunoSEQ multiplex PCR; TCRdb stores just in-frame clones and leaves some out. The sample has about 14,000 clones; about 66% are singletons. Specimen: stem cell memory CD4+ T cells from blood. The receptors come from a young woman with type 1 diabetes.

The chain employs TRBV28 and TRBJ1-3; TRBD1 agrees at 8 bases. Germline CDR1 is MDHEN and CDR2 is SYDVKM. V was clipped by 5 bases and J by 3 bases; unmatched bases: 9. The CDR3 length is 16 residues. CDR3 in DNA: TGTGCCAGCAGTACGACAGGGGCCGCATTTGGAAACACCATATATTTT. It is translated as CASSTTGAAFGNTIYF.

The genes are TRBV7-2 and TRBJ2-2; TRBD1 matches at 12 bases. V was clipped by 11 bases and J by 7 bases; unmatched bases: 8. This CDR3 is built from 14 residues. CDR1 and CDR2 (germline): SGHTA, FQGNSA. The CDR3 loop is CAGSGTGGDGELFF. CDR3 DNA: TGTGCCGGATCCGGGACAGGGGGCGACGGGGAGCTGTTTTTT.

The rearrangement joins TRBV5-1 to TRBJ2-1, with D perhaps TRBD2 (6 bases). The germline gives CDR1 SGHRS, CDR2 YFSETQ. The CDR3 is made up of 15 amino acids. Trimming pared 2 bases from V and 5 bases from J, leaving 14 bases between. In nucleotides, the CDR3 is TGCGCCAGCAGCTTCTGGAGGGATCGCGACAATGAGCAGTTCTTC. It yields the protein CASSFWRDRDNEQFF. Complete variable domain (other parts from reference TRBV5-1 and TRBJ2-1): KAGVTQTPRYLIKTRGQQVTLSCSPISGHRSVSWYQQTPGQGLQFLFEYFSETQRNKGNFPGRFSGRQFSNSRSEMNVSTLELGDSALYLCASSFWRDRDNEQFFGPGTRLTVL.

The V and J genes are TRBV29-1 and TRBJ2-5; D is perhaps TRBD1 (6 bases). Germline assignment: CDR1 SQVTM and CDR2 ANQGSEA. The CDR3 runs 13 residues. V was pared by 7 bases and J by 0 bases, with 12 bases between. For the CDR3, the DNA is TGCAGCGCCACGACAGGCTACCAAGAGACCCAGTACTTC. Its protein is CSATTGYQETQYF.

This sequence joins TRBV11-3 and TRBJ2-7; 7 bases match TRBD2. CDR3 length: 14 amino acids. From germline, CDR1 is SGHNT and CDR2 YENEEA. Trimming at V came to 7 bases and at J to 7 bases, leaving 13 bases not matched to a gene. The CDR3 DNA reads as TGTGCCAGCACCCGGGGGGACCTTTCTGAGGAGCAGTACTTC. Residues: CASTRGDLSEEQYF.

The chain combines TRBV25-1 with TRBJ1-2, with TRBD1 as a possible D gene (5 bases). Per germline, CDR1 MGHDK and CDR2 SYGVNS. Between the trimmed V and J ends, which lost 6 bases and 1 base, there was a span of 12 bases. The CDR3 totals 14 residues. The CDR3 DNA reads TGTGCCAGCAGCGCCAACGGGGGTAACTATGGCTACACCTTC. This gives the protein CASSANGGNYGYTF.

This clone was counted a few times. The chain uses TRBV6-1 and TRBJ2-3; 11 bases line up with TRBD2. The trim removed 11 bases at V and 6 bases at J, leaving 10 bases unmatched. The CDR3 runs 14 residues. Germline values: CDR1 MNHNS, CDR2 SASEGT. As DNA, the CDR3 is TGTGCCGGAGCACGACTAGCGGGAAAGGATACGCAGTATTTT. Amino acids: CAGARLAGKDTQYF.

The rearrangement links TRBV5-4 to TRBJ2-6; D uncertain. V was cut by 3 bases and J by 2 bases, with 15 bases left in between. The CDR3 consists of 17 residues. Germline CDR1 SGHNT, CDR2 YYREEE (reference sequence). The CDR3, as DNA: TGTGCCAGCAGCTCGTACGGCGGCATGACTGGGGCCAACGTCCTGACTTTC. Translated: CASSSYGGMTGANVLTF.